These T cell receptor beta chains were read from a single sample in a study of T cell responses to AZD1222 COVID-19 vaccine. Produced via immunoSEQ multiplex PCR; TCRdb's table is partial and in-frame only. The sample holds about 92,000 clones, about nine tenths seen once. The sample consisted of peripheral blood, taken on day 0 of AZD1222 vaccination. Receptors originate from an adult in good health. The CDR3 runs from the conserved cysteine through the conserved F or W. D genes are given only for firm matches. Clone size is stated in some rows and not others, as once, few, many or a class when expanded.

TRBJ1-1,TRBV30,-,-,CAWSRVKHTEAFF,TGTGCTTGGTCCAGGGTTAAGCACACTGAAGCTTTCTTT
TRBJ2-1,TRBV29-1,-,-,CSVDSYNEQFF,TGCAGCGTTGATTCCTACAATGAGCAGTTCTTC
TRBJ2-2,TRBV7-2,-,-,CASSLEGGQNTGELFF,TGTGCCAGCAGCTTAGAGGGGGGGCAGAACACCGGGGAGCTGTTTTTT
TRBJ1-2,TRBV5-4,-,-,CASSFPLGGDYGYTF,TGTGCCAGCAGCTTCCCCCTCGGGGGAGACTATGGCTACACCTTC
TRBJ1-6,TRBV6-1,-,-,CASSEPMIVGAANSPLHF,TGTGCCAGCAGTGAACCAATGATCGTTGGGGCAGCGAATTCACCCCTCCACTTT
TRBJ1-1,TRBV19,-,-,CASSIEGTTYTEAFF,TGTGCCAGTAGTATAGAGGGGACAACCTACACTGAAGCTTTCTTT
TRBJ2-2,TRBV5-1,-,TRBD2,CASSLSPRGGAVTGELFF,TGCGCCAGCAGCTTGTCTCCTCGCGGGGGGGCCGTCACCGGGGAGCTGTTTTTT
TRBJ2-7,TRBV9,-,-,CASSPGLSYEQYF,TGTGCCAGCAGCCCGGGACTCTCCTACGAGCAGTACTTC
TRBJ2-7,TRBV18,-,TRBD2,CASSPRTSGGYEQYF,TGTGCCAGCTCACCCCGGACTAGCGGGGGGTACGAGCAGTACTTC
TRBJ1-3,TRBV7-2,-,-,CASSPRSSHSGNTIYF,TGTGCCAGCAGCCCTCGTTCCAGTCACTCTGGAAACACCATATATTTT
TRBJ2-7,TRBV5-1,-,TRBD1,CASRPTGTGFLEQYF,TGCGCCAGCAGACCAACCGGGACAGGATTTCTCGAGCAGTACTTC
TRBJ2-2,TRBV5-4,few,TRBD2,CASSPGRPAGATGELFF,TGTGCCAGCAGCCCTGGGCGACCAGCGGGAGCCACCGGGGAGCTGTTTTTT
TRBJ2-7,TRBV28,-,TRBD2,CASSNPAAEAGGRWSYEQYF,TGTGCCAGCAGTAATCCGGCAGCGGAGGCTGGCGGGAGGTGGTCCTACGAGCAGTACTTC
TRBJ2-7,TRBV2,once,TRBD2,CASKAVTSAYEQYF,TGTGCCAGCAAAGCGGTGACTAGCGCTTACGAGCAGTACTTC
TRBJ2-3,TRBV29-1,few,TRBD2,CSSGLGTDTQYF,TGCAGCTCGGGACTAGGCACAGATACGCAGTATTTT
TRBJ2-2,TRBV30,-,TRBD2,CAWSVLAGVAGELFF,TGTGCCTGGAGTGTACTCGCGGGAGTGGCCGGGGAGCTGTTTTTT
TRBJ2-2,TRBV25-1,-,-,CASSGLPTGSGELFF,TGTGCCAGCAGTGGACTTCCTACAGGGAGCGGGGAGCTGTTTTTT
TRBJ2-7,TRBV19,-,TRBD1,CASSMDRVGEQYF,TGTGCCAGTAGTATGGACAGGGTGGGCGAGCAGTACTTC
TRBJ1-2,TRBV28,-,-,CASSSRAEATFYGYTF,TGTGCCAGCAGCTCGCGGGCTGAAGCGACCTTTTATGGCTACACCTTC
TRBJ1-3,TRBV19,-,-,CASSKQVRGNTIYF,TGTGCCAGTAGTAAACAGGTCCGTGGAAACACCATATATTTT
TRBJ2-3,TRBV5-5,-,-,CASSLDGTGDTQYF,TGTGCCAGCAGCTTGGACGGAACTGGGGATACGCAGTATTTT
TRBJ2-3,TRBV7-9,-,-,CASSRSGSTDTQYF,TGTGCCAGCAGCCGTTCGGGGAGCACAGATACGCAGTATTTT
TRBJ2-3,TRBV18,-,-,CASSPRKTDTQYF,TGTGCCAGCTCACCTAGAAAGACAGATACGCAGTATTTT
TRBJ2-1,TRBV19,-,TRBD1,CASSTGGQGDNEQFF,TGTGCCAGTAGTACCGGTGGACAGGGGGACAATGAGCAGTTCTTC
TRBJ1-1,TRBV19,-,TRBD1,CASEDRGGPRTEAFF,TGTGCCAGCGAGGACAGGGGAGGACCGAGGACTGAAGCTTTCTTT
TRBJ2-6,TRBV5-1,-,-,CASSLADMRVGANVLTF,TGCGCCAGCAGCTTGGCGGATATGAGGGTCGGGGCCAACGTCCTGACTTTC